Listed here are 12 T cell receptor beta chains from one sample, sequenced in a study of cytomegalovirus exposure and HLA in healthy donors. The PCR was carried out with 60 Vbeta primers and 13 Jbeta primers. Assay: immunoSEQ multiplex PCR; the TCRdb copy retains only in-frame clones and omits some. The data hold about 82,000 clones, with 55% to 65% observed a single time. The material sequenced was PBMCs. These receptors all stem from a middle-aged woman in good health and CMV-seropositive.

CDR3 sequence reads: CAIKGPGGSHEQYF. For the CDR3, the DNA is TGTGCCATCAAGGGACCGGGGGGTTCTCACGAGCAGTACTTC. This chain links TRBV28 with TRBJ2-7; 7 nucleotides line up with TRBD2. The CDR3 consists of 14 residues. Germline values: CDR1 MDHEN, CDR2 SYDVKM. J was trimmed by 5 bases and V by 10 bases; bases with no gene match: 14.

The CDR3 DNA sequence: TGCGCCAGCAGCTCCTCCGGGACTAGCGGTGAGCAGTTCTTC. It yields the protein CASSSSGTSGEQFF. J is TRBJ2-1 and V is TRBV5-1, with TRBD2 matching over 11 bases. Germline loops: CDR1 SGHRS, CDR2 YFSETQ. J gave up 9 bases and V 3 bases, and 5 bases lay outside the gene matches. This CDR3 spans 14 amino acids.

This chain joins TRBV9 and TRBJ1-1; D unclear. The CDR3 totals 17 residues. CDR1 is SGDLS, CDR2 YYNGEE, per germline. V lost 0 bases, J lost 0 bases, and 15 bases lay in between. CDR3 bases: TGTGCCAGCAGCGTAGACGGAGGGCCGGGGATGAACACTGAAGCTTTCTTT. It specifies CASSVDGGPGMNTEAFF.

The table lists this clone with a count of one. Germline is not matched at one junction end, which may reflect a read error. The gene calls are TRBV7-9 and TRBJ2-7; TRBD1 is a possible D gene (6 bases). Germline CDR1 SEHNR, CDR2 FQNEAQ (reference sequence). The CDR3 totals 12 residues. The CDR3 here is CSSSLDRHEQYF. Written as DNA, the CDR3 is TGTTCCAGCAGCTTAGACAGGCACGAGCAGTACTTC.

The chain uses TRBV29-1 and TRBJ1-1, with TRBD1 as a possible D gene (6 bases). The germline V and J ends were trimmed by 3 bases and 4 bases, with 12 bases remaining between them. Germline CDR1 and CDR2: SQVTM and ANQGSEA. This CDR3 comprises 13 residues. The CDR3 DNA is TGCAGCGTTGACCAGGGAGGGGGCACTGAAGCTTTCTTT. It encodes CSVDQGGGTEAFF.

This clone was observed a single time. As DNA, the CDR3 is TGTGCCATCAGGCGACAGGGTTCAGGCTATGGCTACACCTTC. Translated: CAIRRQGSGYGYTF. This sequence joins TRBV10-3 and TRBJ1-2; 7 nucleotides line up with TRBD1. The germline gives CDR1 ENHRY, CDR2 SYGVKD. V shed 6 bases and J 4 bases; nucleotides not matched to a gene: 8. CDR3 length: 14 amino acids.

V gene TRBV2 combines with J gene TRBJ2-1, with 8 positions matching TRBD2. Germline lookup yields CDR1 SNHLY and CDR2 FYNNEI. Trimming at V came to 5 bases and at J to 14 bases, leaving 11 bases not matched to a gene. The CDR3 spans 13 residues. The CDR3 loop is CASSREGGSDKFF. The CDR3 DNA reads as TGTGCCAGCAGTCGGGAGGGCGGGAGTGACAAGTTCTTC.

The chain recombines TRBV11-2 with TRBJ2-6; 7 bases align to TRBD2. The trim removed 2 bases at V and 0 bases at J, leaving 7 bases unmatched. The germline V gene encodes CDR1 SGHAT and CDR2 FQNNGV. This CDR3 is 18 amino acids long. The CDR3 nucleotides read TGTGCCAGCAGCTTACTCTGGGGGGGGGACTCTGGGGCCAACGTCCTGACTTTC. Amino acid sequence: CASSLLWGGDSGANVLTF.

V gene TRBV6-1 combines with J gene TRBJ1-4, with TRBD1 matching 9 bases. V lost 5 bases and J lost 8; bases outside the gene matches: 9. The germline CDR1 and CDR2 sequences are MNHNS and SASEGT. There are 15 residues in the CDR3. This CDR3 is CASSRTRQGDEKLFF. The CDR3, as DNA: TGTGCCAGCAGTCGTACTAGACAGGGGGACGAAAAACTGTTTTTT.

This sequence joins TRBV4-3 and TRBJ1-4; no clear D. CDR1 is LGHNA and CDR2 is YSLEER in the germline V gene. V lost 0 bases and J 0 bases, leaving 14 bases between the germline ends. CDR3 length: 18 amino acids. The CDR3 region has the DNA TGCGCCAGCAGCCAAGAATGGTCAGGCTACACAACTAATGAAAAACTGTTTTTT. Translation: CASSQEWSGYTTNEKLFF.

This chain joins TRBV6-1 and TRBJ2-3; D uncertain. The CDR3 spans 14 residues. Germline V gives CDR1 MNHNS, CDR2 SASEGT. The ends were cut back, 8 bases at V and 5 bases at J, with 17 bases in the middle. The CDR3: CASLRVSPEDTQYF. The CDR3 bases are TGTGCCAGCTTGCGCGTCTCACCCGAAGATACGCAGTATTTT.

Written as DNA, the CDR3 is TGTGCCAGCAGTCAACAGGGGTATGGGAACTATGGCTACACCTTC. It translates to CASSQQGYGNYGYTF. The gene calls are TRBV6-5 and TRBJ1-2; 7 bases fit TRBD1. The CDR3 contains 15 residues. The V segment lost 5 bases and the J segment 2 bases; nucleotides outside the gene matches: 8. CDR1 is MNHEY and CDR2 is SVGAGI in the germline V gene.